This TCR beta chain came from a study of blood T cell repertoires in COVID-19. The overall study: In each case, the material was cDNA or gDNA derived from T cells, B-cell-depleted T cells, or PBMCs.

Original methodology: The authors estimated nucleated cell counts from reference gene primer amplification. Clones were read by immunoSEQ multiplex PCR, and TCRdb kept only the in-frame ones, dropping some. V and J calls and clone size are those listed in that table; D and trimming were worked out from the DNA. The table has about 280,000 clones, about 86% seen once. This clone was counted a single time. This CDR3 has 21 amino acids. Germline-derived CDR1 and CDR2 are LGHDT and YNNKEL (reference sequence). V lost 2 bases, J lost 8 bases, and 20 bases stayed unmatched. The chain has TRBV3-1 (or the pseudogene TRBV3-2) and TRBJ2-1; 14 bases are shared with TRBD2. This clonotype was obtained from a woman in her twenties or thirties who had recovered from COVID-19. The sequenced material came from peripheral blood. As DNA, the CDR3 is TGTGCCAGCAGCCAATCCTTAATTCCTGGGACTAGCGGGAGAGAGGTGGATGAGCAGTTCTTC. Translating gives CASSQSLIPGTSGREVDEQFF.